The subject of this entry is one T cell receptor (beta chain). Source study methods: From reference gene primer amplification, estimates of nucleated cell counts were derived. Profiling relied on immunoSEQ multiplex PCR, and the TCRdb table lists in-frame clones only, not all of them. Clonal size and the V and J genes are those of that table, whereas D and trimming came from the DNA. Seen here are fewer than 350,000 clones, 89% observed once, and the top ten hold 4.5% to 6.5%. Individuals aged roughly 18 to 95 years were recruited from roughly 22 US areas. This entry belongs to a study of blood T cell repertoires in COVID-19. Whole-study context: Samples representing acute and convalescent COVID-19 were sourced from the United States, Italy and Spain.

The V and J ends lost 2 bases and 5 bases, in that order; junction bases with no gene match: 4. The CDR3 runs to 15 residues. In germline, CDR1 is KGHSH, CDR2 LQKENI. Sequenced material: PBMCs or T cells enriched from blood (not recorded which). V gene TRBV18 combines with J gene TRBJ2-2, with 8 bases lining up with TRBD2. The receptor was isolated from a man between 60 and 70 years old who had recovered from COVID-19. The CDR3 sequence: CASSPTSGGTGELFF. Written as DNA, the CDR3 is TGTGCCAGCTCACCAACTAGCGGAGGGACCGGGGAGCTGTTTTTT. Based on the CDR3 plus reference TRBV18 and TRBJ2-2, the full variable domain is NAGVMQNPRHLVRRRGQEARLRCSPMKGHSHVYWYRQLPEEGLKFMVYLQKENIIDESGMPKERFSAEFPKEGPSILRIQQVVRGDSAAYFCASSPTSGGTGELFFGEGSRLTVL.